Following are 26 T cell receptor beta chains from one sample sequenced in a study of cytomegalovirus exposure and HLA in healthy donors. With 60 Vbeta and 13 Jbeta primers, the PCR was carried out. The repertoire was sequenced with immunoSEQ multiplex PCR; TCRdb's copy has only in-frame clones and lacks some. The top ten hold about 8% of the sample, which has 100,000 to 150,000 clones, 50% to 75% seen once. The sequenced sample consisted of PBMCs. These receptors were taken from a woman in her forties in good health and CMV-seropositive.

The chain recombines TRBV5-1 with TRBJ2-5, with 10 bases aligning to TRBD1. This CDR3 has 15 amino acids. V dropped 5 bases and J dropped 6; count of bases not matched to a gene: 10. CDR1 and CDR2 (germline): SGHRS, YFSETQ. The CDR3 sequence is CASSSTGTGVKTQYF. For the CDR3, the DNA is TGCGCCAGCAGTTCTACCGGGACAGGGGTAAAGACCCAGTACTTC.

The gene calls are TRBV27 and TRBJ2-3; 11 bases agree with TRBD2. Per germline, CDR1 MNHEY and CDR2 SMNVEV (reference sequence). The V and J ends lost 5 bases and 7 bases, in that order; junction bases with no gene match: 8. The CDR3 sequence is 15 residues long. In DNA form, the CDR3 reads TGTGCCAGCAGTCAGATAGCGGGGGGGCCAAATACGCAGTATTTT. This sequence encodes CASSQIAGGPNTQYF.

This chain joins TRBV5-8 and TRBJ2-1, with TRBD2 matching over 8 bases. From germline, CDR1 is SGHTS and CDR2 YDEGEE. The junction had 12 bases not matched to a gene; V was cut back by 4 bases and J by 0 bases. This CDR3 region has 18 residues. The CDR3 is CASSLTGTSGASYNEQFF. The CDR3 nucleotides are TGTGCCAGCAGCCTAACCGGGACTAGTGGAGCCTCCTACAATGAGCAGTTCTTC.

The chain is built from TRBV2 and TRBJ1-5; 7 bases fit TRBD1. The CDR3 contains 14 residues. Trimming at V came to 3 bases and at J to 4 bases, leaving 3 bases not matched to a gene. Germline CDR1 SNHLY, CDR2 FYNNEI. CDR3 in DNA: TGTGCCAGCAGTGAGGGACAGAGAAATCAGCCCCAGCATTTT. Amino acid sequence: CASSEGQRNQPQHF.

The V gene is TRBV6-5, the J gene TRBJ1-6; 8 bases map to TRBD1. The CDR3 runs 15 residues. Germline trimming cut 4 bases from V and 9 bases from J; bases unmatched to any gene: 8. CDR1 is MNHEY, CDR2 SVGAGI, per germline. The CDR3 spells CASSSLDRESSPLHF. The DNA of the CDR3 is TGTGCCAGCAGTTCCCTGGACAGGGAAAGTTCACCCCTCCACTTT.

The chain combines TRBV11-3 with TRBJ2-1, with 13 bases aligning to TRBD2. This CDR3 comprises 15 residues. Germline V CDR1 and CDR2: SGHNT, YENEEA. V shed 3 bases, J shed 6 bases, and the junction held 2 bases outside the gene matches. CDR3 in DNA: TGTGCCAGCAGCTTTACTAGCGGGGGGGCCAATGAGCAGTTCTTC. It yields the protein CASSFTSGGANEQFF.

The chain combines TRBV2 with TRBJ2-5; possible D gene TRBD1, 6 bases. Germline-derived CDR1 and CDR2 are SNHLY and FYNNEI. V was cut by 7 bases and J by 5 bases, with 17 bases left in between. This CDR3 is 14 amino acids long. The CDR3 loop is CASTADRGWETQYF. The CDR3 DNA reads TGTGCCAGCACCGCGGACAGAGGATGGGAGACCCAGTACTTC. Filled out from reference TRBV2 and TRBJ2-5, the complete variable domain reads EPEVTQTPSHQVTQMGQEVILRCVPISNHLYFYWYRQILGQKVEFLVSFYNNEISEKSEIFDDQFSVERPDGSNFTLKIRSTKLEDSAMYFCASTADRGWETQYFGPGTRLLVL.

This chain joins TRBV5-1 and TRBJ2-2; D call uncertain. The ends were cut back, 6 bases at V and 5 bases at J, with 14 bases in the middle. This CDR3 spans 14 amino acids. The germline gives CDR1 SGHRS, CDR2 YFSETQ. CDR3 protein: CASTSGVVTGELFF. The CDR3 nucleotides are TGCGCCAGCACTTCGGGTGTCGTAACCGGGGAGCTGTTTTTT. The whole variable domain, filled in from reference TRBV5-1 and TRBJ2-2, reads KAGVTQTPRYLIKTRGQQVTLSCSPISGHRSVSWYQQTPGQGLQFLFEYFSETQRNKGNFPGRFSGRQFSNSRSEMNVSTLELGDSALYLCASTSGVVTGELFFGEGSRLTVL.

V gene TRBV19 combines with J gene TRBJ1-2, with 9 bases fitting TRBD1. Germline V lookup: CDR1 LNHDA, CDR2 SQIVND (reference sequence). The CDR3 is 15 amino acids. V shed 2 bases, J shed 2 bases, and the junction held 3 bases outside the gene matches. The CDR3 DNA reads TGTGCCAGTAGTATAAGGGGGACAGGGAACTATGGCTACACCTTC. It codes for CASSIRGTGNYGYTF. Full variable domain (rest looked up from reference TRBV19 and TRBJ1-2): DGGITQSPKYLFRKEGQNVTLSCEQNLNHDAMYWYRQDPGQGLRLIYYSQIVNDFQKGDIAEGYSVSREKKESFPLTVTSAQKNPTAFYLCASSIRGTGNYGYTFGSGTRLTVV.

The chain joins TRBV5-1 to TRBJ2-7, with TRBD1 as a possible D gene (6 bases). Germline CDR1 SGHRS, CDR2 YFSETQ. The germline V and J ends were trimmed by 3 bases and 10 bases, with 17 bases remaining between them. The CDR3 runs to 13 residues. CDR3 coding DNA: TGCGCCAGCAGCTGGGGCATGGGGGCGGAACAGTACTTC. This encodes CASSWGMGAEQYF.

This clone was seen ten or more times. V and J are TRBV5-4 and TRBJ2-5, with 12 nucleotides matching TRBD1. CDR1 is SGHNT, CDR2 YYREEE, per germline (reference sequence). CDR3 length: 16 amino acids. J lost 4 bases, V lost 3 bases, and 7 bases had no gene match. The CDR3 reads CASSSPGQGAGETQYF. DNA for the CDR3: TGTGCCAGCAGCTCCCCGGGACAGGGGGCCGGAGAGACCCAGTACTTC.

This chain links TRBV5-8 with TRBJ2-1, with TRBD1 matching over 8 bases. From germline, CDR1 is SGHTS and CDR2 YDEGEE. This CDR3 has 15 amino acids. The junction had 5 bases not matched to a gene; V was cut back by 4 bases and J by 2 bases. The CDR3 nucleotides are TGTGCCAGCAGCCGCGGGACAGGAACCTACAATGAGCAGTTCTTC. This translates into CASSRGTGTYNEQFF.

The genes are TRBV5-1 and TRBJ1-2, with 9 bases lining up with TRBD1. The CDR3 spans 18 residues. After removal of 4 bases from V and 4 bases from J, the junction contained 17 bases not matched to a gene. Germline CDR1 is SGHRS and CDR2 is YFSETQ. The CDR3 sequence is CASSGGLIRDRDFYGYTF. For the CDR3, the DNA is TGCGCCAGCAGCGGAGGACTTATACGGGACAGGGACTTCTATGGCTACACCTTC.

This clone was recorded only once. The rearrangement uses TRBV5-3 and TRBJ2-2; D is undetermined. TRBV5-3 is an ORF, with its function uncertain. There are 14 residues in the CDR3. V shed 2 bases and J shed 4 bases, with 9 bases lying between them. DNA of the CDR3: TGTGCCAGAAGCTTCCTTTTCAGCACCGGGGAGCTGTTTTTT. This sequence encodes CARSFLFSTGELFF.

The rearrangement uses TRBV15 and TRBJ2-3; tentative D call: TRBD1 (6 bases). V lost 2 bases, J lost 0 bases, and 9 bases lay in between. This CDR3 has 15 amino acids. Germline V gene sequence: CDR1 LNHNV, CDR2 YYDKDF (reference sequence). The CDR3 DNA reads TGTGCCACCAGCAGAAACGACAGGAGCACAGATACGCAGTATTTT. Protein sequence: CATSRNDRSTDTQYF.

V usage is TRBV4-1 and J usage is TRBJ2-1; D remains unclear. The CDR3 contains 16 residues. Germline V gives CDR1 MGHRA, CDR2 YSYEKL. V was cut by 0 bases and J by 4 bases, with 13 bases left in between. CDR3: CASSQDGGEPYNEQFF. In DNA form, the CDR3 reads TGCGCCAGCAGCCAAGACGGTGGAGAACCTTACAATGAGCAGTTCTTC.

V gene TRBV27 combines with J gene TRBJ1-3, with D perhaps TRBD1 (6 bases). Trimming stripped 2 bases from V and 1 base from J, with 15 bases between. This CDR3 has 17 residues. Germline V gene data show CDR1 as MNHEY and CDR2 as SMNVEV (reference sequence). CDR3 region: CASSLDRFRISGNTIYF. As DNA, the CDR3 is TGTGCCAGCAGTTTAGACAGGTTTCGGATTTCTGGAAACACCATATATTTT.

The chain uses TRBV19 and TRBJ2-3; 7 positions agree with TRBD1. The ends lost 5 bases at V and 2 bases at J; junction bases unmatched: 10. The V gene's germline CDR1 is LNHDA and CDR2 SQIVND (reference sequence). This CDR3 spans 16 amino acids. CDR3 protein: CASSLSGTELTDTQYF. Written as DNA, the CDR3 is TGTGCCAGTAGTCTCTCCGGGACAGAACTCACAGATACGCAGTATTTT.

A few counts support this clone. One junction end disagrees with the germline gene, perhaps due to a read error. The V and J genes are TRBV30 and TRBJ2-5, with 7 bases identical to TRBD1. The CDR3 loop spans 13 amino acids. The germline V gene encodes CDR1 GTSNPN and CDR2 SVGIG (reference sequence). The CDR3 region has the DNA TGTGCCTGGAGTCCCCAACCGGCGACAGGGACGGACTTC. It yields the protein CAWSPQPATGTDF.

This sequence joins TRBV19 and TRBJ2-1, with D perhaps matching TRBD1 (6 bases). Trimming took 5 bases from V and 9 from J, leaving 11 bases between them. Germline lookup yields CDR1 LNHDA and CDR2 SQIVND (reference sequence). CDR3 size: 12 residues. CDR3 protein: CASSPTGTEQFF. For the CDR3, the DNA is TGTGCCAGTAGTCCCACAGGGACTGAGCAGTTCTTC.

The chain couples TRBV11-2 to TRBJ1-1; 9 nucleotides match TRBD1. Germline CDR1 and CDR2: SGHAT and FQNNGV. The V gene end was trimmed by 1 base and the J gene end by 4 bases; junction bases not matched to a gene: 7. The CDR3 runs 16 residues. CDR3 loop: CASSLGPGQGSTEAFF. Written as DNA, the CDR3 is TGTGCCAGCAGCTTAGGACCGGGACAGGGCTCCACTGAAGCTTTCTTT.

This chain connects TRBV10-1 to TRBJ2-7, with D possibly TRBD2 on 6 matching bases. Germline V gives CDR1 WNHNN, CDR2 SYGVQD (reference sequence). V was clipped by 11 bases and J by 5 bases, with 22 bases between them. The CDR3 runs 14 residues. Here the CDR3 DNA reads TGCGCCGGCGCCCATGGGGGGATATTGGACGAGCAGTACTTC. It encodes CAGAHGGILDEQYF.

This clone was counted once. CDR3 residues: CASSLARDSAPNTIYF. Written as DNA, the CDR3 is TGTGCCAGCAGCCTAGCCCGGGACAGCGCCCCAAACACCATATATTTT. This rearrangement joins TRBV5-4 to TRBJ1-3, with 7 bases lining up with TRBD1. From germline, CDR1 is SGHNT and CDR2 YYREEE (reference sequence). This CDR3 contains 16 residues. V shed 4 bases, J shed 6 bases, and the junction held 13 bases outside the gene matches.

This chain connects TRBV6-1 to TRBJ2-5; a possible D gene is TRBD1 (5 bases). The germline V gene encodes CDR1 MNHNS and CDR2 SASEGT. V was clipped by 0 bases and J by 7 bases, with 18 bases between them. The CDR3 consists of 16 residues. The DNA for the CDR3 is TGTGCCAGCAGTGAAGCCGTAAGGGGCGAAGGTGTGACCCAGTACTTC. Protein sequence: CASSEAVRGEGVTQYF.

The chain is built from TRBV9 and TRBJ2-1; no firm D call. The CDR3 is 12 residues long. Germline V gene lookup returns CDR1 SGDLS and CDR2 YYNGEE. The germline V and J ends were trimmed by 0 bases and 5 bases, with 3 bases remaining between them. Here the CDR3 DNA reads TGTGCCAGCAGCGTAGACAACAATGAGCAGTTCTTC. Translated, it gives CASSVDNNEQFF.

This clone came up a few times. This sequence joins TRBV7-9 and TRBJ1-5; D ambiguous. There are 16 residues in the CDR3. Germline lookup yields CDR1 SEHNR and CDR2 FQNEAQ (reference sequence). Between the trimmed V and J ends, which lost 1 base and 2 bases, there was a span of 12 bases. The CDR3 coding sequence is TGTGCCAGCAGCTTAGGGTCTGGAGACGGCAATCAGCCCCAGCATTTT. It specifies CASSLGSGDGNQPQHF.